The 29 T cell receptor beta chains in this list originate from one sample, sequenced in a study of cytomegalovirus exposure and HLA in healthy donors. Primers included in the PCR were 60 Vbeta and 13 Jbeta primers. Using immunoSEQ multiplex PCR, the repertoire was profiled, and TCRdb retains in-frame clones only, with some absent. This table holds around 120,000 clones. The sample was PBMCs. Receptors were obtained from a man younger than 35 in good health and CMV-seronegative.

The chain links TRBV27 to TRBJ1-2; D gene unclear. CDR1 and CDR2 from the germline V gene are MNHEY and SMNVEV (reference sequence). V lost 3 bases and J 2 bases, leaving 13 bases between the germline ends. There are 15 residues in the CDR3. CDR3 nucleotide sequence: TGTGCCAGCAGTTTCGGCCGGGGAGAAAACTATGGCTACACCTTC. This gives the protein CASSFGRGENYGYTF.

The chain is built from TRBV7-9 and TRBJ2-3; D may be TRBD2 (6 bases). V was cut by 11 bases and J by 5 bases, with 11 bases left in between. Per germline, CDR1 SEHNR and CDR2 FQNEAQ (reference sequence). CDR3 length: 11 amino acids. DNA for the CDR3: TGTGCCTCACGGCGGGGAGATACGCAGTATTTT. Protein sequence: CASRRGDTQYF.

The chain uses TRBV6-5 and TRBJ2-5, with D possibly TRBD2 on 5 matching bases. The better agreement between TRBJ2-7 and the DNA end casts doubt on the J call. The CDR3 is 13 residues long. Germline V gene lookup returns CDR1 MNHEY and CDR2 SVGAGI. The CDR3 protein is CASSYSGRDEQYF. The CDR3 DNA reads TGTGCCAGCAGTTACTCGGGGAGAGACGAGCAGTACTTC.

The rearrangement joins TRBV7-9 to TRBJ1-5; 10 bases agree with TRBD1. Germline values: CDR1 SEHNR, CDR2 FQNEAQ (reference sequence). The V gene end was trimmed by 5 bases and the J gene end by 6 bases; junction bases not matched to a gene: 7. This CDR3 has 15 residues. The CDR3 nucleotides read TGTGCCAGCAGCCCCGACAGGGGGCCCATTCAGCCCCAGCATTTT. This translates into CASSPDRGPIQPQHF.

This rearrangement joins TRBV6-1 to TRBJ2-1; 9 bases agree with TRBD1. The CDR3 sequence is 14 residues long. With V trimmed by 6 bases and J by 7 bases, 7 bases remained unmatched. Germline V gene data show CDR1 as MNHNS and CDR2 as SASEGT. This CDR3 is CASRRGQGANEQFF. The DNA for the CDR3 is TGTGCCAGCAGGAGGGGACAGGGAGCGAATGAGCAGTTCTTC.

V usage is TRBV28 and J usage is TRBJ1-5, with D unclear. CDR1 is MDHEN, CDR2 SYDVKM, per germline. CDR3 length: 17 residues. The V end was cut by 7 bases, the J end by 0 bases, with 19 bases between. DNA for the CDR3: TGTGCCAGCATTGGGTACCCGGCGGGGTTTAGCAATCAGCCCCAGCATTTT. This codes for CASIGYPAGFSNQPQHF.

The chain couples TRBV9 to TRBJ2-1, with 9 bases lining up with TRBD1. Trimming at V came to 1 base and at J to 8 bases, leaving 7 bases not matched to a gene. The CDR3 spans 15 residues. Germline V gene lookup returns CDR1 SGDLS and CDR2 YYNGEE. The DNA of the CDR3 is TGTGCCAGCAGCGTATCCGGGACAGGGACCCATGAGCAGTTCTTC. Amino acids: CASSVSGTGTHEQFF.

In nucleotides, the CDR3 is TGTGCCAGCAGTTTATGGACTAGCGGGAACAATGAGCAGTTCTTC. It specifies CASSLWTSGNNEQFF. The chain employs TRBV28 and TRBJ2-1, with TRBD2 matching over 11 bases. Per germline, CDR1 MDHEN and CDR2 SYDVKM. This CDR3 comprises 15 residues. V dropped 0 bases and J dropped 5; count of bases not matched to a gene: 0. Combining the CDR3 with reference TRBV28 and TRBJ2-1 gives the whole variable domain DVKVTQSSRYLVKRTGEKVFLECVQDMDHENMFWYRQDPGLGLRLIYFSYDVKMKEKGDIPEGYSVSREKKERFSLILESASTNQTSMYLCASSLWTSGNNEQFFGPGTRLTVL.

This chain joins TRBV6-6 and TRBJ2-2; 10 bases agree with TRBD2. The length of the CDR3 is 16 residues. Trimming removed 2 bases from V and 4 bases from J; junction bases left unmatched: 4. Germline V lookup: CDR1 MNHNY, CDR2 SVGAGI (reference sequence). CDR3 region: CASSYSLAGVTGELFF. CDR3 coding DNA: TGTGCCAGCAGTTACAGTCTAGCGGGAGTCACCGGGGAGCTGTTTTTT.

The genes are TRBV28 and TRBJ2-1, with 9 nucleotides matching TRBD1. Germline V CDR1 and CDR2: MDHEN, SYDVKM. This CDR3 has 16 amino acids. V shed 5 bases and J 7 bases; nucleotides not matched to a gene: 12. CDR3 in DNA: TGTGCCAGCAGTCCCCTCCCGGGACAGGGATTAAATGAGCAGTTCTTC. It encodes CASSPLPGQGLNEQFF. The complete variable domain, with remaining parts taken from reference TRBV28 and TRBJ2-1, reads DVKVTQSSRYLVKRTGEKVFLECVQDMDHENMFWYRQDPGLGLRLIYFSYDVKMKEKGDIPEGYSVSREKKERFSLILESASTNQTSMYLCASSPLPGQGLNEQFFGPGTRLTVL.

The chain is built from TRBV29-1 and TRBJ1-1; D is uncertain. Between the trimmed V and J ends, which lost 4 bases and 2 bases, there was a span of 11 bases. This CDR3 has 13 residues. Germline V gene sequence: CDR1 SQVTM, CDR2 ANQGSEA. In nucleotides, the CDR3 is TGCAGCGTTGTTCTTACAGATAACACTGAAGCTTTCTTT. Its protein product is CSVVLTDNTEAFF.

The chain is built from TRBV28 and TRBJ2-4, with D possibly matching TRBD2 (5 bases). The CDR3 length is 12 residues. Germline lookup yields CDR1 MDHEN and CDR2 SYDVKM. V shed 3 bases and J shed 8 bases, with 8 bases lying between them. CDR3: CASSLQEDIQYF. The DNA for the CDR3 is TGTGCCAGCAGTTTGCAGGAGGACATTCAGTACTTC.

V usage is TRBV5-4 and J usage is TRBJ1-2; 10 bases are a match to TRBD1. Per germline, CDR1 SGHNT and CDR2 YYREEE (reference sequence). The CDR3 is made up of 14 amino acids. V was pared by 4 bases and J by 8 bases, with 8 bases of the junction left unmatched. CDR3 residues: CASSPTGGARGYTF. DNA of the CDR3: TGTGCCAGCAGCCCGACAGGGGGCGCGAGAGGCTACACCTTC.

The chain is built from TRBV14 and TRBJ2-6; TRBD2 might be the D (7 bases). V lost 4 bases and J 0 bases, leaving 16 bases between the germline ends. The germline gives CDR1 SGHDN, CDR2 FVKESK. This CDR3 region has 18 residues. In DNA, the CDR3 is TGTGCCAGCAGCCCGCGGGGAGGGGGATTCTCTGGGGCCAACGTCCTGACTTTC. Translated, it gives CASSPRGGGFSGANVLTF. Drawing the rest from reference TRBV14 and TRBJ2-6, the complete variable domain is EAGVTQFPSHSVIEKGQTVTLRCDPISGHDNLYWYRRVMGKEIKFLLHFVKESKQDESGMPNNRFLAERTGGTYSTLKVQPAELEDSGVYFCASSPRGGGFSGANVLTFGAGSRLTVL.

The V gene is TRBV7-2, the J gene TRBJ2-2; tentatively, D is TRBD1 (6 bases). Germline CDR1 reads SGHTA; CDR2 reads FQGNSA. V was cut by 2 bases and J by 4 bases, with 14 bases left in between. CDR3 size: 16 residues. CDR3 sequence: CASSLTGTRSTGELFF. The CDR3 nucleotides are TGTGCCAGCAGCTTAACCGGGACACGCAGCACCGGGGAGCTGTTTTTT.

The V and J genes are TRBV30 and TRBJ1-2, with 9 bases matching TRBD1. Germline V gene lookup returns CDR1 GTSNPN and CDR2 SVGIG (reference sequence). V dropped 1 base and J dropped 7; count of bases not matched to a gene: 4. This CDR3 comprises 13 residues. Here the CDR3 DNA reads TGTGCCTGGAGTGGAGGGACAGGGAGTGGCTACACCTTC. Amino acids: CAWSGGTGSGYTF. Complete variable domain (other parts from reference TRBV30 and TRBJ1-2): SQTIHQWPATLVQPVGSPLSLECTVEGTSNPNLYWYRQAAGRGLQLLFYSVGIGQISSEVPQNLSASRPQDRQFILSSKKLLLSDSGFYLCAWSGGTGSGYTFGSGTRLTVV.

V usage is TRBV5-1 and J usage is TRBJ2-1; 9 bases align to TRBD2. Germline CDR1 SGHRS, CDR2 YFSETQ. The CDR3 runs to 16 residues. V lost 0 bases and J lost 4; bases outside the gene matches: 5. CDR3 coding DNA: TGCGCCAGCAGCTTGGAAGCAGCGGGAGGATACAATGAGCAGTTCTTC. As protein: CASSLEAAGGYNEQFF.

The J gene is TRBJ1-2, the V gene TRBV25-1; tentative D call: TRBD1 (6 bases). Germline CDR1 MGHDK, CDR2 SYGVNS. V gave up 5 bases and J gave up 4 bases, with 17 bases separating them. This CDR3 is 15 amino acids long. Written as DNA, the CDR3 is TGTGCCAGCAGTACCGGGACAACGACGGTCTATGGCTACACCTTC. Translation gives CASSTGTTTVYGYTF.

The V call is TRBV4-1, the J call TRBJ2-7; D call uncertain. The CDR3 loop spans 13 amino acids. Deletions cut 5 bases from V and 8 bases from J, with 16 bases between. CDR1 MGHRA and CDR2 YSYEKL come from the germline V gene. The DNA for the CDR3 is TGCGCCAGCAGCGTCATCATCAACGAGAAGCAGTACTTC. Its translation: CASSVIINEKQYF.

The CDR3 DNA follows: TGCGCCAGCAGCTTGAGCCTAGCGGGAGGAGTAGGCTACGAGCAGTACTTC. It is translated as CASSLSLAGGVGYEQYF. V and J are TRBV5-1 and TRBJ2-7; 11 bases agree with TRBD2. Germline V gives CDR1 SGHRS, CDR2 YFSETQ. The CDR3 extends over 17 amino acids. Losses at the gene ends were 1 base for V and 3 bases for J; bases not matched to a gene: 9. The complete variable domain, with remaining parts taken from reference TRBV5-1 and TRBJ2-7, reads KAGVTQTPRYLIKTRGQQVTLSCSPISGHRSVSWYQQTPGQGLQFLFEYFSETQRNKGNFPGRFSGRQFSNSRSEMNVSTLELGDSALYLCASSLSLAGGVGYEQYFGPGTRLTVT.

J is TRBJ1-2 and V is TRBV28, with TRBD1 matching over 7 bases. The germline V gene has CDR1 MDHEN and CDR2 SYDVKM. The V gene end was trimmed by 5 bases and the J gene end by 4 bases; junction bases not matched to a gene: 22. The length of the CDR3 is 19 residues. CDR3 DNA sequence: TGTGCCAGCAGTGCTCTAACCAGACAGGGTTATGGTGGCGGCTATGGCTACACCTTC. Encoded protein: CASSALTRQGYGGGYGYTF.

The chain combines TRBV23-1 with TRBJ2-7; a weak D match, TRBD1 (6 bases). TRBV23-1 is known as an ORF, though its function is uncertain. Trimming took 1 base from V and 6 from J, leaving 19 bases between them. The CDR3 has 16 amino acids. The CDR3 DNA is TGCGCCAGCAGTCAATTCAACAGGGAGCTCTCATGCGAGCAGTACTTC. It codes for CASSQFNRELSCEQYF.

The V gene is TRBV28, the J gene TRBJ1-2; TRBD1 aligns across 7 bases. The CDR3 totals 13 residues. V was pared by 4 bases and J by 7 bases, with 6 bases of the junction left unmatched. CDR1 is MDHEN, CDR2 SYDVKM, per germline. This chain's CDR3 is CASSSMDRRGYTF. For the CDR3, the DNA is TGTGCCAGCAGTTCCATGGACAGGCGTGGCTACACCTTC.

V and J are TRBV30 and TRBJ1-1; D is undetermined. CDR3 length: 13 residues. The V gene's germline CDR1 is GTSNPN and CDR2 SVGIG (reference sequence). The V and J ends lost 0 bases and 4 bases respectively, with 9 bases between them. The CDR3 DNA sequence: TGTGCCTGGAGTGTAATTGGAGGCACTGAAGCTTTCTTT. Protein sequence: CAWSVIGGTEAFF.

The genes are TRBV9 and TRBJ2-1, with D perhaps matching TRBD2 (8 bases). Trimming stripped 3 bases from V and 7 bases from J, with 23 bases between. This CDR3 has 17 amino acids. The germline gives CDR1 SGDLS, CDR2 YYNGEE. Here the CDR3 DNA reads TGTGCCAGCAGCGCCCTTCGAGGGGGCATAGCGGGGAATGAGCAGTTCTTC. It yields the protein CASSALRGGIAGNEQFF.

The CDR3 nucleotides are TGTGCCAGCAGCCCCGGAGGGGGGGCGTACGAGCAGTACTTC. It is translated as CASSPGGGAYEQYF. V usage is TRBV27 and J usage is TRBJ2-7; possible D gene TRBD2, 7 bases. Germline lookup yields CDR1 MNHEY and CDR2 SMNVEV (reference sequence). The CDR3 loop spans 14 amino acids. V was cut by 6 bases and J by 4 bases, with 16 bases left in between.

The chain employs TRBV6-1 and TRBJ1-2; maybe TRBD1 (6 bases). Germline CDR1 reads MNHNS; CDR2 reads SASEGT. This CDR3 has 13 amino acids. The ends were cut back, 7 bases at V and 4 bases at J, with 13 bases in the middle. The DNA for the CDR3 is TGTGCCAGCAATCTCGGGACACTCTATGGCTACACCTTC. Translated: CASNLGTLYGYTF.

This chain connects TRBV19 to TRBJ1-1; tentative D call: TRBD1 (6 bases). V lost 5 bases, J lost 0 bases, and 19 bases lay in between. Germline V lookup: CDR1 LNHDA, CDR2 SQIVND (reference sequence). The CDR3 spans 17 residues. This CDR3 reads CASSPRGQMVMNTEAFF. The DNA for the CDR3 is TGTGCCAGTAGTCCTCGTGGACAGATGGTAATGAACACTGAAGCTTTCTTT. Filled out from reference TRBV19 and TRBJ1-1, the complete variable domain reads DGGITQSPKYLFRKEGQNVTLSCEQNLNHDAMYWYRQDPGQGLRLIYYSQIVNDFQKGDIAEGYSVSREKKESFPLTVTSAQKNPTAFYLCASSPRGQMVMNTEAFFGQGTRLTVV.

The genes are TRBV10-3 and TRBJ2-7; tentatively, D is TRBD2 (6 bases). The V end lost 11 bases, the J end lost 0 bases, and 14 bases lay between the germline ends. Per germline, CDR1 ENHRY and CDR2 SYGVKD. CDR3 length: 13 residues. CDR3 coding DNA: TGTGCCGCAGGGACTGCGAGCTCCTACGAGCAGTACTTC. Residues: CAAGTASSYEQYF.